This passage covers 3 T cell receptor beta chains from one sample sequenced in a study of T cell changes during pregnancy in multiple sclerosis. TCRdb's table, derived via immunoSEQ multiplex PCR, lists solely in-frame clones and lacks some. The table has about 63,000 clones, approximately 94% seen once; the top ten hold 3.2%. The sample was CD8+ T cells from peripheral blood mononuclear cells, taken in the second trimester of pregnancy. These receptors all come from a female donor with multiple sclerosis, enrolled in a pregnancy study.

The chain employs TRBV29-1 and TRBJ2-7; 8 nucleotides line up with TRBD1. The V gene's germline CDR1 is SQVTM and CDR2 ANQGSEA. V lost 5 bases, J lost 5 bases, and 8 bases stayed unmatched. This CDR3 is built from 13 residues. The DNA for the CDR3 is TGCAGCGTTTTAGGACAGGGCCCGGACGAGCAGTACTTC. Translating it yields CSVLGQGPDEQYF.

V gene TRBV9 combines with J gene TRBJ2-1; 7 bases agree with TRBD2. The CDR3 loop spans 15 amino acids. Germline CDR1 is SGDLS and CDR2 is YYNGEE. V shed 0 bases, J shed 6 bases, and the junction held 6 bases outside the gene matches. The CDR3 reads CASSVEGTILNEQFF. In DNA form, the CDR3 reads TGTGCCAGCAGCGTAGAGGGGACTATACTCAATGAGCAGTTCTTC. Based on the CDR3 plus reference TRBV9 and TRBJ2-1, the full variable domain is DSGVTQTPKHLITATGQRVTLRCSPRSGDLSVYWYQQSLDQGLQFLIQYYNGEERAKGNILERFSAQQFPDLHSELNLSSLELGDSALYFCASSVEGTILNEQFFGPGTRLTVL.

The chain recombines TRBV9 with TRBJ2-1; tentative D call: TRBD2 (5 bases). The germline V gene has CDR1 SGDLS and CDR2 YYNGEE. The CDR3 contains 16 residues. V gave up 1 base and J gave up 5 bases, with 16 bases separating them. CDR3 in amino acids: CASSVSKRSDHNEQFF. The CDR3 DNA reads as TGTGCCAGCAGCGTATCCAAGCGGAGTGACCACAATGAGCAGTTCTTC.